This T cell receptor (beta chain) emerged from a study of early T cells in non-severe SARS-CoV-2 infection. Across the study: Sequencing targeted bulk RNA from unsorted whole blood, leaving chains unpaired. Study-level points and caveats: Using VDJdb, the matching emphasized anti-spike CD8 responses while missing private and CD4 specificities.

In its sample, this clonotype was seen a few times. Antigen: not known. Deletions cut 3 bases from V and 6 bases from J, with 9 bases between. The CDR3 is 12 residues long. The V gene's germline CDR1 is LGHNA and CDR2 YNFKEQ. TCRdb re-analysed the 5' RACE reads in MiXCR, keeping a single row per CDR3 protein. The table includes tens of thousands of distinct CDR3 sequences, less than 6.5% detected once. This sample comprised whole blood, obtained at baseline. The clonotype comes from an adult who was a healthcare worker with PCR-confirmed SARS-CoV-2 infection or an uninfected control (not recorded which). The J gene is TRBJ2-7, the V gene TRBV4-2, with no clear D. The DNA for the CDR3 is TGTGCCAGCAGCCAGCCCCCTAGCGAGCAGTACTTC. Translation: CASSQPPSEQYF.